The clone carrying this T cell receptor beta chain was found a few times. Its antigen is not identified. The entry originates in a study of OX40 agonist ivuxolimab in advanced cancers. Looking at the study overall: The treatment was a fully human IgG2 OX40 agonist, ivuxolimab. Patients in dose escalation had liver, melanoma, kidney or head and neck cancers. Study findings and constraints: More expanded clones were found, on average, in CD8+ than in CD4+ T cells. Certain nonresponding patients likewise had low normalized T-cell clonal expansion.

The assay was immunoSEQ multiplex PCR, and TCRdb's table has in-frame clones only and misses some. The data show tens of thousands of clones, roughly 84% seen once. CDR3 size: 11 residues. The receptor was derived from an adult with an advanced solid tumor such as melanoma, head and neck, liver or kidney cancer. The gene calls are TRBV21-1 and TRBJ1-2. TRBV21-1 is noted as a pseudogene. The source was CD4+ or CD8+ T cells sorted from blood, collected in a trial of the OX40 agonist ivuxolimab. The CDR3 loop is CASSKRGGYTF. CDR3 in DNA: TGTGCCAGCAGCAAGAGAGGTGGCTACACCTTC.